One sample yielded the 18 T cell receptor beta chains listed below, sequenced in a study of blood T cell repertoires in COVID-19. TCRdb keeps only in-frame clones here, not all; method: immunoSEQ multiplex PCR. Counted here are roughly 200,000 clones, around 87% occurring once; the ten biggest clones make up 2% to 2.5%. The sample taken for sequencing was PBMCs or T cells enriched from blood (not recorded which). These receptors came from a woman aged 25-40 years who had recovered from COVID-19.

This chain links TRBV23-1 with TRBJ1-2, with D possibly TRBD1 on 5 matching bases. TRBV23-1 is classed as an ORF, of uncertain function. CDR3 length: 17 amino acids. The ends were cut back, 0 bases at V and 0 bases at J, with 14 bases in the middle. DNA of the CDR3: TGCGCCAGCAGTCAATCCCGTGACAGCGACGCTAACTATGGCTACACCTTC. Protein: CASSQSRDSDANYGYTF.

The rearrangement joins TRBV25-1 to TRBJ1-5; D is uncertain. The V gene's germline CDR1 is MGHDK and CDR2 SYGVNS. The CDR3 loop spans 14 amino acids. The ends were cut back, 4 bases at V and 3 bases at J, with 10 bases in the middle. Written as DNA, the CDR3 is TGTGCCAGCAGTGGCAACTTTTACAATCAGCCCCAGCATTTT. Protein: CASSGNFYNQPQHF.

V is TRBV3-1 (or the pseudogene TRBV3-2) and J is TRBJ1-1; D is ambiguous. The CDR3 is made up of 13 amino acids. The germline V gene has CDR1 LGHDT and CDR2 YNNKEL (reference sequence). V was clipped by 0 bases and J by 0 bases, with 2 bases between them. For the CDR3, the DNA is TGTGCCAGCAGCCAAGACATGAACACTGAAGCTTTCTTT. Translated, it gives CASSQDMNTEAFF.

In its sample, this clone was seen once. The V call is TRBV11-2, the J call TRBJ1-5, with 8 bases matching TRBD1. The CDR3 sequence is 15 residues long. From germline, CDR1 is SGHAT and CDR2 FQNNGV. Trimming removed 0 bases from V and 7 bases from J; junction bases left unmatched: 5. CDR3 coding DNA: TGTGCCAGCAGCTTAGACGGGACAGGATCACAGCCCCAGCATTTT. Residues: CASSLDGTGSQPQHF.

The chain has TRBV11-3 and TRBJ1-1; TRBD1 agrees at 7 bases. Germline trimming cut 6 bases from V and 11 bases from J; bases unmatched to any gene: 9. The CDR3 runs to 12 residues. In germline, CDR1 is SGHNT, CDR2 YENEEA. The CDR3 sequence is CASSSRQGPAFF. As DNA, the CDR3 is TGTGCCAGCAGTTCCCGACAGGGTCCGGCTTTCTTT.

The chain recombines TRBV7-9 with TRBJ1-6, with unresolved D. The V end was cut by 6 bases, the J end by 3 bases, with 9 bases between. The CDR3 totals 14 residues. CDR1 and CDR2 (germline): SEHNR, FQNEAQ (reference sequence). CDR3 sequence reads: CASRKGGYNSPLHF. Here the CDR3 DNA reads TGTGCCAGCAGAAAAGGAGGCTATAATTCACCCCTCCACTTT.

This clone was counted at least ten times. The chain uses TRBV24-1 and TRBJ2-6, with 8 nucleotides matching TRBD1. The length of the CDR3 is 18 residues. Trimming cost V 1 base and J 2 bases; bases outside gene matches: 6. Germline V gene sequence: CDR1 KGHDR, CDR2 SFDVKD. The CDR3: CATSDFPDRATGANVLTF. The CDR3 DNA reads as TGTGCCACCAGTGATTTTCCGGACAGGGCTACTGGGGCCAACGTCCTGACTTTC.

The rearrangement links TRBV18 to TRBJ1-4; D might be TRBD1 (6 bases). V was cut by 3 bases and J by 6 bases, with 11 bases left in between. The CDR3 is made up of 14 amino acids. The germline V gene encodes CDR1 KGHSH and CDR2 LQKENI. The CDR3 DNA reads as TGTGCCAGCTCACCCAACAGGGTCGATGAAAAACTGTTTTTT. It yields the protein CASSPNRVDEKLFF.

This clone was counted a single time. The genes are TRBV5-1 and TRBJ1-5, with a tentative D call TRBD1 (5 bases). Germline CDR1 SGHRS, CDR2 YFSETQ. The CDR3 consists of 16 residues. V shed 0 bases and J shed 6 bases, with 16 bases lying between them. Here the CDR3 DNA reads TGCGCCAGCAGCTTGGGTGGCGGGGGGGAGGCTCAGCCCCAGCATTTT. Protein sequence: CASSLGGGGEAQPQHF.

The rearrangement links TRBV13 to TRBJ1-6; TRBD1 aligns across 7 bases. The germline gives CDR1 PRHDT, CDR2 FYEKMQ (reference sequence). The V segment lost 5 bases and the J segment 8 bases; nucleotides outside the gene matches: 9. This CDR3 contains 15 residues. The CDR3 spells CASSLRGTVDSPLHF. DNA for the CDR3: TGTGCCAGCAGCCTAAGGGGGACAGTTGATTCACCCCTCCACTTT.

This clone was seen only a few times. The CDR3 protein is CASSSINTEAFF. The CDR3 DNA follows: TGTGCCAGCAGCTCCATTAACACTGAAGCTTTCTTT. The genes are TRBV11-2 and TRBJ1-1; D call uncertain. Germline-derived CDR1 and CDR2 are SGHAT and FQNNGV. The CDR3 totals 12 residues. Deletions cut 4 bases from V and 2 bases from J, with 5 bases between.

This clone was counted between two and nine times. The gene calls are TRBV7-9 and TRBJ2-1; 8 bases fit TRBD1. Germline V gene data show CDR1 as SEHNR and CDR2 as FQNEAQ (reference sequence). This CDR3 region has 15 residues. V shed 5 bases and J 7 bases; nucleotides not matched to a gene: 10. The DNA for the CDR3 is TGTGCCAGCAGCACTACAGGGGGAGATTGGAATGAGCAGTTCTTC. Protein product: CASSTTGGDWNEQFF.

This chain's CDR3 is CASSLDRGYTEAFF. The DNA for the CDR3 is TGTGCCAGCAGTTTAGACAGGGGGTACACTGAAGCTTTCTTT. V gene TRBV27 combines with J gene TRBJ1-1, with 9 nucleotides matching TRBD1. Germline trimming cut 2 bases from V and 3 bases from J; bases unmatched to any gene: 1. The CDR3 runs to 14 residues. The V gene's germline CDR1 is MNHEY and CDR2 SMNVEV (reference sequence).

The V call is TRBV6-5, the J call TRBJ1-4, with D perhaps TRBD1 (6 bases). Germline V CDR1 and CDR2: MNHEY, SVGAGI. The CDR3 contains 14 residues. Trimming took off 2 bases at V and 8 bases at J, with 12 bases between the two ends. The CDR3 coding sequence is TGTGCCAGCAGTTACAACAGGGACGGGGAAAAACTGTTTTTT. It is translated as CASSYNRDGEKLFF.

The rearrangement links TRBV19 to TRBJ1-1; D perhaps matches TRBD1 (6 bases). The CDR3 has 14 residues. V shed 11 bases and J shed 5 bases, with 21 bases lying between them. CDR1 is LNHDA, CDR2 SQIVND, per germline (reference sequence). CDR3 sequence (DNA): TGTGCCGAGTCTGGGACACCAAGGGGTACTGAAGCTTTCTTT. Translating gives CAESGTPRGTEAFF.

The rearrangement joins TRBV6-6 to TRBJ1-6; unclear D gene. Germline V CDR1 and CDR2: MNHNY, SVGAGI (reference sequence). The CDR3 runs to 17 residues. V shed 5 bases and J shed 7 bases, with 21 bases lying between them. This CDR3 reads CASSPGRRDGVNSPLHF. The CDR3 DNA sequence: TGTGCCAGCAGTCCAGGACGGAGGGATGGGGTCAATTCACCCCTCCACTTT.

This clone was seen many times. V usage is TRBV3-1 (or the pseudogene TRBV3-2) and J usage is TRBJ2-3; D is unresolved. With 6 bases removed from V and 2 bases from J, the gap between germline ends came to 18 bases. The CDR3 runs 16 residues. Germline CDR1 reads LGHDT; CDR2 reads YNNKEL (reference sequence). The CDR3 loop is CASSQNSPGTTDTQYF. CDR3 nucleotides: TGTGCCAGCAGTCAGAATTCACCAGGAACCACAGATACGCAGTATTTT.

A note on this clone: The sample holds other DNA sequences that translate to the same CDR3. This sequence joins TRBV6-5 and TRBJ1-5; possible D gene TRBD1, 5 bases. Between the trimmed V and J ends, which lost 0 bases and 2 bases, there was a span of 5 bases. Germline CDR1 is MNHEY and CDR2 is SVGAGI. There are 14 residues in the CDR3. The CDR3 spells CASSYSRGNQPQHF. DNA for the CDR3: TGTGCCAGCAGTTACTCCAGGGGCAATCAGCCCCAGCATTTT.